This TCR beta chain was found in a study of cytomegalovirus exposure and HLA in healthy donors. Study at large: The study placed 80% to 90% of its approximately 400 genotyped donors in the Caucasian-associated ancestry cluster.

Study-wide points: Only CMV serostatus was available as immune exposure information. A classifier reportedly called cytomegalovirus status with high sensitivity and specificity. Highest at DRB1 and lowest at HLA-C, TCR association rates differed among HLA loci in a later analysis.

PCR employed 60 Vbeta and 13 Jbeta primers. Some clones are missing from TCRdb's copy, which holds only in-frame ones; the method was immunoSEQ multiplex PCR. Found here are some 130,000 clones, around 80% of them singletons; the top ten hold roughly 6.8%. Germline V CDR1 and CDR2: SGHAT, FQNNGV. CDR3 length equals 14 residues. V was shortened by 5 bases and J by 10 bases, with 20 bases between the two germline ends. As concerns this clone: The antigen is undetermined.

This TCR was sampled from a man between 40 and 49 years old in good health and CMV-seropositive. The sequenced sample consisted of PBMCs. The rearrangement joins TRBV11-2 to TRBJ1-1; D is uncertain. The CDR3 nucleotides are TGTGCCAGCAGCCAAAGTCCGGGGTTGGGTGGAGCTTTCTTT. Amino acid sequence: CASSQSPGLGGAFF.